The clone carrying this TCR beta chain is a singleton in its sample. V lost 5 bases and J lost 8, with 19 bases in between. Germline V gives CDR1 MDHEN, CDR2 SYDVKM. CDR3 length: 15 amino acids. The sample comes from a study of shared clonotypes between healthy human individuals. About the research overall: CD4 naive and CD4 memory each took three plates per donor, while CD8 naive took two and CD8 memory one.

TCRdb's copy holds only in-frame clones and misses some; the assay was immunoSEQ multiplex PCR. This sample has roughly 2.2 million clones, with 80% to 95% found just once. The TCR originated in a man between 18 and 35 years old in good health. Some clones in this sample may be carry-over from other donors' samples. The chain uses TRBV28 and TRBJ2-4, with unresolved D. Specimen: naive CD4+ T cells from PBMCs. Subset of the sample: CD45RA+ positively selected. The CDR3 nucleotides are TGTGCCAGCAGTCTCCTGCGAGTTGTTGCAGACATTCAGTACTTC. Protein: CASSLLRVVADIQYF. Supplemented by reference TRBV28 and TRBJ2-4, the full variable domain reads DVKVTQSSRYLVKRTGEKVFLECVQDMDHENMFWYRQDPGLGLRLIYFSYDVKMKEKGDIPEGYSVSREKKERFSLILESASTNQTSMYLCASSLLRVVADIQYFGAGTRLSVL.